Included here is one T cell receptor beta chain sequence, with context. Its antigen is unidentified. This CDR3 has 14 amino acids. V was pared by 6 bases and J by 3 bases, with 18 bases between. Germline assignment: CDR1 DFQATT and CDR2 SNEGSKA (reference sequence). Unique molecular identifiers were added to individual cDNA molecules. TCRdb passed the 5' RACE reads through MiXCR, listing each CDR3 protein once. The data show roughly 53,000 distinct CDR3 sequences, 9.5% to 15% seen once. The data were taken from a study of early T cells in non-severe SARS-CoV-2 infection. Study summary: With bulk RNA from unsorted whole blood as input, sequencing yielded unpaired chains. General study results and limits: Private and CD4 specificities were missed by VDJdb matching, skewed to anti-spike CD8.

The rearrangement joins TRBV20-1 to TRBJ2-7; D is uncertain. The clonotype comes from an adult who was a healthcare worker with PCR-confirmed SARS-CoV-2 infection or an uninfected control (not recorded which). Sample: whole blood, taken at baseline. This chain's CDR3 is CSAFGVNGGYEQYF. The CDR3 DNA sequence: TGCAGTGCCTTCGGCGTGAACGGCGGCTACGAGCAGTACTTC.